The next 28 T cell receptor beta chains were all read from a single sample in a study of T-cell reconstitution after alpha-beta-depleted transplantation in children (dated by TCRdb to the mid-2010s). Library construction relied on PCR. Sequencing instrument: Illumina HiSeq 2500. To normalize quantification of the TCRbeta repertoire, the TCR libraries were built with molecular barcoding that relied on unique molecular identifiers. TCRdb reran the public reads through fastp at Q25 and MiXCR, keeping productive beta chains. Each record represents a unique CDR3 protein, reported with the most common genes and DNA among its rows. Here the sample has around 500,000 distinct CDR3 sequences; approximately 13% occur a single time. The top ten hold around 5.6% of the sample. This material consisted of PBMCs from the stem cell graft donor, taken from the stem cell graft. Receptors were obtained from a human donor who donated a stem cell graft to a child with combined immunodeficiency.

This clonotype has only a few counts. The chain couples TRBV3-1 to TRBJ2-3, with 7 bases fitting TRBD2. Germline V gene sequence: CDR1 LGHDT, CDR2 YNNKEL (reference sequence). The CDR3 is 12 amino acids. With V trimmed by 4 bases and J by 9 bases, 4 bases remained unmatched. CDR3 amino acids: CASSRRGSTQYF. The CDR3 DNA reads TGTGCCAGCAGCCGGCGGGGGTCGACGCAGTATTTT.

Concerning this clonotype: A read error may explain this, as a much larger clone is one base away. Since the CDR3 does not end with the conserved phenylalanine or tryptophan, this likely comes from a read error. V is TRBV29-1 and J is TRBJ2-1, with D perhaps matching TRBD1 or TRBD2 (5 bases each). The V gene lost 6 bases and the J gene lost 4 bases, with 10 bases spanning the gap. The germline V gene encodes CDR1 SQVTM and CDR2 ANQGSEA. The CDR3 is 12 amino acids. CDR3 in amino acids: CSVGWGYNEQFC. The CDR3, as DNA: TGCAGCGTGGGATGGGGGTACAATGAGCAGTTCTGC.

This clonotype has a handful of counts. This chain joins TRBV28 and TRBJ2-7; the D gene is possibly TRBD2 (5 bases). This CDR3 contains 14 residues. Germline V gene data show CDR1 as MDHEN and CDR2 as SYDVKM. V was cut by 5 bases and J by 6 bases, with 17 bases left in between. Written as DNA, the CDR3 is TGTGCCAGCAGTCGTCCGACTATGGCGGGCGAGCAGTACTTC. It specifies CASSRPTMAGEQYF.

This clonotype was seen a handful of times. The rearrangement joins TRBV29-1 to TRBJ1-2; D remains ambiguous. V was pared by 2 bases and J by 1 base, with 5 bases between. This CDR3 spans 12 amino acids. Germline V gene lookup returns CDR1 SQVTM and CDR2 ANQGSEA. The CDR3 sequence is CSVEHLNYGYTF. CDR3 DNA: TGCAGCGTTGAACACCTTAACTATGGCTACACCTTC.

The gene calls are TRBV25-1 and TRBJ2-6; tentatively, D is TRBD1 (6 bases). The CDR3 is made up of 17 amino acids. CDR1 and CDR2 (germline): MGHDK, SYGVNS. Trimming took 7 bases from V and 2 from J, leaving 18 bases between them. CDR3 DNA: TGTGCCAGCAATAACGGCGGCCCAGGGGCTGGGGCCAACGTCCTGACTTTC. Amino acids: CASNNGGPGAGANVLTF.

The chain is built from TRBV12-3 or TRBV12-4 and TRBJ2-1; 12 bases fit TRBD2. The J segment lost 8 bases and the V segment lost 3 bases, leaving 14 bases of the junction unmatched. CDR3 length: 18 residues. The CDR3 DNA reads as TGTGCCAGCAGTTTCGGGACTAGCGGGTTCACTTCGGGGGATGAGCAGTTCTTC. The encoded protein is CASSFGTSGFTSGDEQFF.

In its sample, this clonotype was seen many times. The V call is TRBV20-1, the J call TRBJ2-3, with TRBD1 matching 7 bases. Per the germline V gene, CDR1 is DFQATT and CDR2 is SNEGSKA (reference sequence). V gave up 5 bases and J gave up 4 bases; unmatched junction bases: 9. The CDR3 is made up of 14 amino acids. The CDR3 DNA is TGCAGTGCTTTTCAGGGGGAAGTTTCAGATACGCAGTATTTT. This gives the protein CSAFQGEVSDTQYF.

This clonotype was seen at least ten times. The chain joins TRBV29-1 to TRBJ2-7; D unclear. The length of the CDR3 is 14 residues. Germline V lookup: CDR1 SQVTM, CDR2 ANQGSEA. V was trimmed by 4 bases and J by 2 bases, leaving 15 bases between them. CDR3 in amino acids: CSVVDQRWPYEQYF. The CDR3 nucleotides read TGCAGCGTTGTCGACCAACGTTGGCCCTACGAGCAGTACTTC.

This clonotype appeared a few times. At one boundary the junction diverges from the germline segment, which might be a read error. The genes are TRBV5-6 and TRBJ2-7; tentative D call: TRBD1 (5 bases). This CDR3 region has 14 residues. Per germline, CDR1 SGHDT and CDR2 YYEEEE. The CDR3 coding sequence is TGTGCCAGCAGCTTGCAGGGTCCCCCCATGGGCAGTGACTTC. Protein product: CASSLQGPPMGSDF.

V is TRBV5-6 and J is TRBJ2-1, with 9 bases lining up with TRBD2. The germline gives CDR1 SGHDT, CDR2 YYEEEE. V trimming: 0 bases; J trimming: 10 bases; junction bases outside the gene matches: 5. This CDR3 comprises 14 residues. The DNA for the CDR3 is TGTGCCAGCAGCTTGGGACTAGCGGTGCGAGAGCAGTTCTTC. Protein: CASSLGLAVREQFF.

This chain uses TRBV4-3 with TRBJ2-1; TRBD2 is a possible D gene (6 bases). V was clipped by 2 bases and J by 10 bases, with 12 bases between them. The CDR3 spans 13 residues. Germline CDR1 is LGHNA and CDR2 is YSLEER. The CDR3 loop is CASSQFREIEQFF. Written as DNA, the CDR3 is TGCGCCAGCAGCCAATTCCGGGAGATAGAGCAGTTCTTC.

The gene calls are TRBV7-2 and TRBJ2-7; 10 bases match TRBD2. Germline values: CDR1 SGHTA, CDR2 FQGNSA. J gave up 2 bases and V 5 bases, and 3 bases lay outside the gene matches. This CDR3 is 14 amino acids long. In nucleotides, the CDR3 is TGTGCCAGCAGCGAAGCGGGAGGGGCCTACGAGCAGTACTTC. Its translation: CASSEAGGAYEQYF.

This clonotype was counted a few times. This chain uses TRBV29-1 with TRBJ2-7; 7 bases are a match to TRBD2. The CDR3 covers 12 residues. The trim removed 5 bases at V and 0 bases at J, leaving 1 base unmatched. Per germline, CDR1 SQVTM and CDR2 ANQGSEA. The CDR3 region is CSVLADSYEQYF. CDR3 nucleotide sequence: TGCAGCGTTCTAGCGGACTCCTACGAGCAGTACTTC.

This clonotype was recorded a few times. The CDR3 protein is CASSLLWRDTQYF. CDR3 DNA sequence: TGCGCCAGCAGCTTGTTGTGGAGGGATACGCAGTATTTT. J is TRBJ2-3 and V is TRBV5-1; D possibly corresponds to TRBD2 (5 bases). Germline V gives CDR1 SGHRS, CDR2 YFSETQ. V was clipped by 1 base and J by 6 bases, with 9 bases between them. This CDR3 contains 13 residues.

This clonotype came up a few times. The V call is TRBV6-1, the J call TRBJ2-7; D not certain. Germline values: CDR1 MNHNS, CDR2 SASEGT. The CDR3 length is 13 residues. The V end was cut by 10 bases, the J end by 3 bases, with 16 bases between. The CDR3 nucleotides are TGTGCCACTACCGGCCCCAGGTACTACGAGCAGTACTTC. Protein sequence: CATTGPRYYEQYF.

The J gene is TRBJ2-7, the V gene TRBV4-2; D call uncertain. Per the germline V gene, CDR1 is LGHNA and CDR2 is YNFKEQ. CDR3 size: 13 residues. Trimming removed 6 bases at V and 3 bases at J, with 12 bases between. The CDR3 region is CASSLHRFYEQYF. In DNA form, the CDR3 reads TGTGCCAGCAGTCTTCATAGATTCTACGAGCAGTACTTC.

In its sample, this clonotype was seen many times. The chain employs TRBV6-1 and TRBJ2-5, with a tentative D call TRBD2 (6 bases). The germline gives CDR1 MNHNS, CDR2 SASEGT. The CDR3 spans 13 residues. V lost 8 bases and J lost 5, with 15 bases in between. The CDR3 DNA is TGTGCCAGCGGTGGAGGGGTGGGGGAGACCCAGTACTTC. Encoded protein: CASGGGVGETQYF.

The chain links TRBV19 to TRBJ2-7; TRBD1 matches at 8 bases. Germline CDR1 LNHDA, CDR2 SQIVND (reference sequence). Trimming at V came to 1 base and at J to 3 bases, leaving 5 bases not matched to a gene. CDR3 length: 15 amino acids. In nucleotides, the CDR3 is TGTGCCAGTAGTATAGTTGGGACAGGTGTCTACGAGCAGTACTTC. It specifies CASSIVGTGVYEQYF.

This clonotype appeared many times. The CDR3 region has the DNA TGCGCCAGCAGCTTGGGATGGGGGAATGAGCAGTTCTTC. Encoded protein: CASSLGWGNEQFF. The rearrangement uses TRBV5-1 and TRBJ2-1; either TRBD1 or TRBD2 may supply D (5 bases each). Germline assignment: CDR1 SGHRS and CDR2 YFSETQ. V was trimmed by 0 bases and J by 7 bases, leaving 8 bases between them. The CDR3 sequence is 13 residues long.

This clonotype was picked up many times. The chain links TRBV20-1 to TRBJ2-5, with D perhaps TRBD1 or TRBD2 (5 bases each). CDR1 is DFQATT, CDR2 SNEGSKA, per germline (reference sequence). The CDR3 has 16 residues. Trimming left V 3 bases short and J 0 bases short, with 17 bases between. CDR3 residues: CSASGALPSYQETQYF. The CDR3 nucleotides are TGCAGTGCTAGCGGGGCCCTCCCCTCATACCAAGAGACCCAGTACTTC.

The chain employs TRBV20-1 and TRBJ2-1; D ambiguous. This CDR3 is 12 amino acids long. The V end lost 5 bases, the J end lost 8 bases, and 13 bases lay between the germline ends. Germline V gives CDR1 DFQATT, CDR2 SNEGSKA (reference sequence). CDR3 DNA sequence: TGCAGTGCTCCTATTGGTAGAGATGAGCAGTTCTTC. Its protein product is CSAPIGRDEQFF.

This rearrangement joins TRBV12-3 or TRBV12-4 to TRBJ2-1; D not certain. The CDR3 has 13 amino acids. Trimming stripped 6 bases from V and 4 bases from J, with 10 bases between. CDR3 DNA: TGTGCCAGCAGCAATGGACGGTACAATGAGCAGTTCTTC. Translated: CASSNGRYNEQFF.

The chain joins TRBV12-3 or TRBV12-4 to TRBJ2-1; perhaps TRBD2 as D (5 bases). V lost 0 bases to trimming and J lost 0 bases, with 15 bases between them. This CDR3 has 18 amino acids. Here the CDR3 DNA reads TGTGCCAGCAGTTTAGCTTCCTGGCGGGTTCCCTCCTACAATGAGCAGTTCTTC. It translates to CASSLASWRVPSYNEQFF.

The rearrangement links TRBV7-3 to TRBJ2-1; D unclear. Germline CDR1 SGHTA, CDR2 FQGTGA. V shed 5 bases and J shed 0 bases, with 14 bases lying between them. This CDR3 comprises 16 residues. CDR3 residues: CASSPVGQASYNEQFF. The CDR3 nucleotides are TGTGCCAGCAGCCCTGTAGGGCAGGCCTCCTACAATGAGCAGTTCTTC.

Ten or more counts support this clonotype. J is TRBJ2-6 and V is TRBV12-3 or TRBV12-4; the D is unclear. The CDR3 spans 14 residues. V was shortened by 5 bases and J by 4 bases, with 9 bases between the two germline ends. The CDR3 sequence is CASSPFFGANVLTF. For the CDR3, the DNA is TGTGCCAGCAGTCCCTTTTTCGGGGCCAACGTCCTGACTTTC.

This clonotype was detected many times. CDR3 DNA sequence: TGTGCCAGCAGCAAACCGACAGACTCTGGGGCCAACGTCCTGACTTTC. It translates to CASSKPTDSGANVLTF. The chain combines TRBV6-1 with TRBJ2-6; possible D gene TRBD1, 5 bases. V gave up 6 bases and J gave up 0 bases, with 12 bases separating them. This CDR3 has 16 amino acids. Germline CDR1 is MNHNS and CDR2 is SASEGT.

V gene TRBV20-1 combines with J gene TRBJ1-2; TRBD1 might be the D (5 bases). This CDR3 region has 13 residues. V was shortened by 3 bases and J by 3 bases, with 11 bases between the two germline ends. Germline CDR1 DFQATT, CDR2 SNEGSKA (reference sequence). The CDR3 region is CSASEDMDYGYTF. The CDR3 coding sequence is TGCAGTGCTAGTGAGGACATGGACTATGGCTACACCTTC.

This chain joins TRBV4-2 and TRBJ2-3, with D perhaps TRBD1 or TRBD2 (5 bases each). Germline V gives CDR1 LGHNA, CDR2 YNFKEQ. CDR3 length: 14 amino acids. V gave up 0 bases and J gave up 6 bases, with 10 bases separating them. The chain's CDR3 is CASSQDLGVDTQYF. CDR3 nucleotides: TGTGCCAGCAGCCAAGACTTGGGGGTGGATACGCAGTATTTT.